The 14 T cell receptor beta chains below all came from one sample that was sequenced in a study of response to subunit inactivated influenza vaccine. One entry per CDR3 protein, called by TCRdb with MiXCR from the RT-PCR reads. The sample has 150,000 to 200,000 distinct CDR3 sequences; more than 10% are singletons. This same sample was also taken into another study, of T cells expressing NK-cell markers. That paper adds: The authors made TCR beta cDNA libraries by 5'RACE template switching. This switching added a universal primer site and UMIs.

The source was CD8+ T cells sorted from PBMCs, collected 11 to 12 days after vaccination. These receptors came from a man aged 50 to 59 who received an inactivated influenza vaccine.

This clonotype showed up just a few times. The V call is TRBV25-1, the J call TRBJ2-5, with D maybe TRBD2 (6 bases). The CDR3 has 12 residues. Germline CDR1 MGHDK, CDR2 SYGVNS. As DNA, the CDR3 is TGTGCTGTCGGGGGTGCACAAGAGACCCAGTACTTC. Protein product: CAVGGAQETQYF.

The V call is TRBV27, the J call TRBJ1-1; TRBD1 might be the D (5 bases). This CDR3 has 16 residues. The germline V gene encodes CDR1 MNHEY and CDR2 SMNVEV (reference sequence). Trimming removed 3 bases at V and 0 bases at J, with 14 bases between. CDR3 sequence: CASSFSDIFMNTEAFF. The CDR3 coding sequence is TGTGCCAGCAGTTTTTCGGACATCTTCATGAACACTGAAGCTTTCTTT.

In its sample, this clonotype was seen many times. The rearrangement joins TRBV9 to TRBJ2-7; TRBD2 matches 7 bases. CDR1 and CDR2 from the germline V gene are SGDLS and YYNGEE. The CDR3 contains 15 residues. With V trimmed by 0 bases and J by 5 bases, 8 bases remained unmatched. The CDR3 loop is CASSVGGGRGHEQYF. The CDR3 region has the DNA TGTGCCAGCAGCGTAGGGGGCGGGAGAGGACACGAGCAGTACTTC.

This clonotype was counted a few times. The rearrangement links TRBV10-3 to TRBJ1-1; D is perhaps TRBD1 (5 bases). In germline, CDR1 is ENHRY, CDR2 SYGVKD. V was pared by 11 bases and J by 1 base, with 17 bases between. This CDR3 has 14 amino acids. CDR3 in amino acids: CASRTLSANTEAFF. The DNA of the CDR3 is TGTGCCTCCCGGACATTATCCGCGAACACTGAAGCTTTCTTT.

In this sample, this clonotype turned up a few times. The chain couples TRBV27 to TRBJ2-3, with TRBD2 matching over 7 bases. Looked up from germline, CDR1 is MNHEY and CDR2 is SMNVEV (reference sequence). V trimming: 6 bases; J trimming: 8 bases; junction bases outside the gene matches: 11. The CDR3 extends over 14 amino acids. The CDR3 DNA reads TGTGCCAGCAGCCCGGGACTATCAGGTCCTACGCAGTATTTT. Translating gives CASSPGLSGPTQYF.

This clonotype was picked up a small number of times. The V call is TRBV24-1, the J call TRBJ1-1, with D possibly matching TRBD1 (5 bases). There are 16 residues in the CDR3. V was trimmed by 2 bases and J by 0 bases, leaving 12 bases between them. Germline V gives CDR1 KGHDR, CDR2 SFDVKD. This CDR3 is CATSDSTANVNTEAFF. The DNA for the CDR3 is TGTGCCACCAGTGATTCGACAGCCAACGTGAACACTGAAGCTTTCTTT.

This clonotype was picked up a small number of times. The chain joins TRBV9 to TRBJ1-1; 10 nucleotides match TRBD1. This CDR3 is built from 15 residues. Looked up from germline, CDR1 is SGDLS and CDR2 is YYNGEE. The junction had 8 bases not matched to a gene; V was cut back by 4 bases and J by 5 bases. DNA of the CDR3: TGTGCCAGCAGCCCTCCGGGACAGGGGCGGACTGAAGCTTTCTTT. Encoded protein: CASSPPGQGRTEAFF.

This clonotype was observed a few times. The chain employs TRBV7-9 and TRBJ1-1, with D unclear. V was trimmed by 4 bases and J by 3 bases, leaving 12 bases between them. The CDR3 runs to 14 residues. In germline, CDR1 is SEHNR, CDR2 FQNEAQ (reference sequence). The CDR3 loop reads CASSYSALDTEAFF. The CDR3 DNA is TGTGCCAGCAGCTATTCAGCGTTGGACACTGAAGCTTTCTTT.

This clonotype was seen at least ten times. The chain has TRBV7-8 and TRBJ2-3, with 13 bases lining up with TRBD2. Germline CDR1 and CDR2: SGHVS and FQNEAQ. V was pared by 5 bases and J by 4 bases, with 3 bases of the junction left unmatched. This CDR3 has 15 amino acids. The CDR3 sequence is CASSALAGGPDTQYF. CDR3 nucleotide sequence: TGTGCCAGCAGCGCACTAGCGGGAGGGCCAGATACGCAGTATTTT.

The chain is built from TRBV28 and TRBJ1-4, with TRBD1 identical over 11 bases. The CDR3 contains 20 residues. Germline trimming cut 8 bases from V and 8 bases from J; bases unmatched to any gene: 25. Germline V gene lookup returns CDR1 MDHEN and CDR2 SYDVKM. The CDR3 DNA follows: TGTGCCAGCTGTTCGGACCAAATAAGGACAGGGGGCGATTCGAGAGAAAAACTGTTTTTT. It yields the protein CASCSDQIRTGGDSREKLFF.

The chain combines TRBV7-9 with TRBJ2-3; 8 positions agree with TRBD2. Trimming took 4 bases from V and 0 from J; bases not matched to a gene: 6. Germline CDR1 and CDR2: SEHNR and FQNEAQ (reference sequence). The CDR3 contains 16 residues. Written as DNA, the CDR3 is TGTGCCAGCAGCTCGACTAGCGCCCCTAGCACAGATACGCAGTATTTT. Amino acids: CASSSTSAPSTDTQYF.

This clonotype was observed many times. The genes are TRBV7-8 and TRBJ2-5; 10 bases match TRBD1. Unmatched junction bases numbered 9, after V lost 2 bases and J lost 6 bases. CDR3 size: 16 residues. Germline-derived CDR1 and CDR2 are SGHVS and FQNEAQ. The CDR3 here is CASSLYRDRGGKTQYF. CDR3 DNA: TGTGCCAGCAGCTTATATAGGGACAGGGGAGGAAAGACCCAGTACTTC.

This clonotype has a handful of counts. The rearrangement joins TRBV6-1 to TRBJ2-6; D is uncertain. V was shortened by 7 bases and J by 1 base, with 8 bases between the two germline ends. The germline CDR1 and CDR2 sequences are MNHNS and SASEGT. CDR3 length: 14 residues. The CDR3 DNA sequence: TGTGCCAGCACGCCTAGTTCTGGGGCCAACGTCCTGACTTTC. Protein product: CASTPSSGANVLTF.

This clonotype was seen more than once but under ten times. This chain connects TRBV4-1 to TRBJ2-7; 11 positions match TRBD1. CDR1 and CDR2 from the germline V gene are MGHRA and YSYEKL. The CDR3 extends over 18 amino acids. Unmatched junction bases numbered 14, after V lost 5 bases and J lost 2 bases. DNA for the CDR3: TGCGCCAGCAGCGCATTCCCCTCCGGACAGGGGGCGACCTACGAGCAGTACTTC. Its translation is CASSAFPSGQGATYEQYF.